This T cell receptor (beta chain) was observed in a study of blood T cell repertoires in COVID-19. Study at large: Whether acute or convalescent, the COVID-19 samples came from the United States, Italy and Spain. PBMCs, B-cell-depleted T cells, or T cells were the source of the cDNA or gDNA that made up the material.

This CDR3 is built from 16 residues. Trimming at V came to 5 bases and at J to 1 base, leaving 6 bases not matched to a gene. Germline CDR1 and CDR2: MNHEY and SVGEGT. In the original workflow: Amplification of reference gene primers was used by the study to estimate nucleated cell counts. Profiling relied on immunoSEQ multiplex PCR, and the TCRdb table lists in-frame clones only, not all of them. V and J calls plus clone size are reproduced from that table; the DNA served to infer D and trimming. The table records 90,000 to 150,000 clones, approximately 86% of them present only once. This chain joins TRBV6-2 or TRBV6-3 and TRBJ2-2; TRBD2 aligns across 8 bases. Sequencing was performed on peripheral blood. The clonotype was recovered from a woman aged 45 to 65 with active or convalescent COVID-19. The CDR3 spells CASSATSGRNTGELFF. The CDR3 nucleotides read TGTGCCAGCAGTGCAACTAGCGGTCGGAACACCGGGGAGCTGTTTTTT.